Below are 5 T cell receptor beta chains sequenced from a single sample in a study of T cell responses to AZD1222 COVID-19 vaccine (dated by TCRdb to about 2021). According to the study, the label for this sample's time point signals: about 28 days (+/-7) after the second vaccine dose. Library construction relied on the immunoSEQ multiplex PCR assay. TCRdb's version of the immuneACCESS table is confined to in-frame rearrangements and falls short of the full clone set. An unresolved V gene accounts for under half of the shortfall where checked; the remainder is of unknown origin. This sample has about 110,000 clones in its table, and about nine tenths of those were observed once. Together, the top ten hold about 8.1% of the sample. This sample comprised peripheral blood, obtained 28 days after the second AZD1222 dose. These receptors were obtained from an adult who received the AZD1222 COVID-19 vaccine.

The chain carries TRBV12-3 or TRBV12-4 and TRBJ1-5, with a tentative D call TRBD1 (6 bases). Trimming left V 7 bases short and J 7 bases short, with 14 bases between. The CDR3 contains 13 residues. CDR3 DNA: TGTGCCAGCACCCGAGGGGGAGTGCAGCCCCAGCATTTT. Translating gives CASTRGGVQPQHF.

This clone is a singleton in its sample. This sequence joins TRBV11-2 and TRBJ1-1; no clear D gene. This CDR3 spans 11 amino acids. Between the trimmed V and J ends, which lost 5 bases and 2 bases, there was a span of 3 bases. CDR1 is SGHAT, CDR2 FQNNGV, per germline. The CDR3 region is CASSHNTEAFF. CDR3 sequence (DNA): TGTGCCAGCAGCCATAACACTGAAGCTTTCTTT. The entire variable domain, with the rest obtained from reference TRBV11-2 and TRBJ1-1, is as follows: EAGVAQSPRYKIIEKRQSVAFWCNPISGHATLYWYQQILGQGPKLLIQFQNNGVVDDSQLPKDRFSAERLKGVDSTLKIQPAKLEDSAVYLCASSHNTEAFFGQGTRLTVV.

This clone was observed a single time. The chain has TRBV28 and TRBJ1-1; D gene uncertain. This CDR3 spans 16 amino acids. V shed 4 bases and J shed 2 bases, with 17 bases lying between them. Germline CDR1 MDHEN, CDR2 SYDVKM. The DNA of the CDR3 is TGTGCCAGCAGTTCTTACAGTGACCCACCCAACACTGAAGCTTTCTTT. This gives the protein CASSSYSDPPNTEAFF.

V gene TRBV5-4 combines with J gene TRBJ2-3; 13 bases line up with TRBD2. CDR1 is SGHNT, CDR2 YYREEE, per germline (reference sequence). CDR3 size: 14 residues. The ends lost 5 bases at V and 3 bases at J; junction bases unmatched: 0. Written as DNA, the CDR3 is TGTGCCAGCAGGACTAGCGGGGGGACAGATACGCAGTATTTT. Protein sequence: CASRTSGGTDTQYF.

The CDR3 nucleotides are TGTGCCACCAGCAGGTCCCGGGACTTGACCCCTGAAGCTTTCTTT. Amino acids: CATSRSRDLTPEAFF. This chain links TRBV15 with TRBJ1-1, with D maybe TRBD1 (5 bases). The CDR3 is 15 residues long. CDR1 LNHNV and CDR2 YYDKDF come from the germline V gene (reference sequence). Trimming took 3 bases from V and 6 from J, leaving 17 bases between them.